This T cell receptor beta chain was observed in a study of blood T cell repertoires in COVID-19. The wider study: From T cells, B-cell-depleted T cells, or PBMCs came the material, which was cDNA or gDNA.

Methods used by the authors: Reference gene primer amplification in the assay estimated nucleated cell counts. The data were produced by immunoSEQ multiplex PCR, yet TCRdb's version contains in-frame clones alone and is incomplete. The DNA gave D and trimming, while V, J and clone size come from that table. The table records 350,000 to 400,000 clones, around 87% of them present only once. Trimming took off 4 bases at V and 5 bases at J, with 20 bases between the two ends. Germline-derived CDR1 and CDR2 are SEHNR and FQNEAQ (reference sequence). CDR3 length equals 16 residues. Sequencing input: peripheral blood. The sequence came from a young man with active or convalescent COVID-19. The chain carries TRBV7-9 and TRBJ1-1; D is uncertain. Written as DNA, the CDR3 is TGTGCCAGCAGCTCTCCCCTTTTCTTGGAGGGAACTGAAGCTTTCTTT. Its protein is CASSSPLFLEGTEAFF. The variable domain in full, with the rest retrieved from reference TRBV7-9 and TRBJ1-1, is DTGVSQNPRHKITKRGQNVTFRCDPISEHNRLYWYRQTLGQGPEFLTYFQNEAQLEKSRLLSDRFSAERPKGSFSTLEIQRTEQGDSAMYLCASSSPLFLEGTEAFFGQGTRLTVV.